Shown below are 25 T cell receptor beta chains from a single sample sequenced in a study of neurological immune-mediated disorders (dated by TCRdb to the late 2010s). Library generation was performed with 5' RACE. Sequenced using an Illumina HiSeq 2500. TCRdb reworked the public reads: Q25 trimming with fastp, MiXCR clone assembly, productive beta chains retained. When rows share a CDR3 protein, they turn into one entry using the most common DNA and genes. In this sample the table shows roughly 59,000 distinct CDR3 sequences, approximately 5.3% of which occur a single time. About 5.8% of the sample is in the top ten clones. What was sequenced was PBMCs. These receptors all stem from a human donor with multiple sclerosis. The donor label of this sample is uncertain.

This clonotype was found many times. V is TRBV12-3 or TRBV12-4 and J is TRBJ1-2; D not certain. With 0 bases removed from V and 8 bases from J, the gap between germline ends came to 16 bases. This CDR3 has 15 residues. As DNA, the CDR3 is TGTGCCAGCAGTTTAGCGGATCCCGACACCGGCGGCTACACCTTC. Its translation: CASSLADPDTGGYTF.

This clonotype was counted many times. This chain connects TRBV5-1 to TRBJ1-2, with 7 bases aligning to TRBD1. Germline values: CDR1 SGHRS, CDR2 YFSETQ. The CDR3 is 15 residues long. Losses at the gene ends were 0 bases for V and 2 bases for J; bases not matched to a gene: 4. The CDR3 region has the DNA TGCGCCAGCAGCTTGGAGACAGGGTGGAACTATGGCTACACCTTC. Protein sequence: CASSLETGWNYGYTF.

This clonotype appeared a single time. V gene TRBV5-6 combines with J gene TRBJ1-2, with D maybe TRBD1 (6 bases). The CDR3 has 15 residues. The V gene's germline CDR1 is SGHDT and CDR2 YYEEEE. Trimming stripped 3 bases from V and 1 base from J, with 13 bases between. CDR3 nucleotide sequence: TGTGCCAGCAGCTGCGAGACAGGAAATAACTATGGCTACACCTTC. It yields the protein CASSCETGNNYGYTF.

This clonotype showed up many times. The chain links TRBV6-1 to TRBJ1-2; 7 bases map to TRBD1. Germline V CDR1 and CDR2: MNHNS, SASEGT. The CDR3 loop spans 11 amino acids. The CDR3 here is CVSGQIYGYTF. CDR3 sequence (DNA): TGTGTTTCGGGACAGATCTATGGCTACACCTTC.

This clonotype was counted at least ten times. The gene calls are TRBV10-3 and TRBJ2-7; 10 bases map to TRBD1. The CDR3 is 15 amino acids. Trimming took 6 bases from V and 0 from J; bases not matched to a gene: 5. The germline V gene has CDR1 ENHRY and CDR2 SYGVKD. The CDR3 protein is CAIRGGQGSSYEQYF. The CDR3 nucleotides read TGTGCCATCAGGGGGGGACAGGGGAGCTCCTACGAGCAGTACTTC.

Ten or more counts support this clonotype. The genes are TRBV7-9 and TRBJ2-3, with 16 bases fitting TRBD2. Germline lookup yields CDR1 SEHNR and CDR2 FQNEAQ (reference sequence). The J segment lost 2 bases and the V segment lost 4 bases, leaving 3 bases of the junction unmatched. The CDR3 length is 17 residues. The DNA for the CDR3 is TGTGCCAGCAGCTCGGGACTAGCGGGGGGGCTCACAGATACGCAGTATTTT. Translating it yields CASSSGLAGGLTDTQYF.

This clonotype was detected many times. This chain connects TRBV4-2 to TRBJ1-3, with a weak D call TRBD1 (6 bases). The CDR3 sequence is 17 residues long. Looked up from germline, CDR1 is LGHNA and CDR2 is YNFKEQ. Trimming stripped 4 bases from V and 0 bases from J, with 16 bases between. CDR3 DNA sequence: TGTGCCAGCAGCCCGGGCCGGGGGCAGAGCTCTGGAAACACCATATATTTT. Translation gives CASSPGRGQSSGNTIYF.

There are many counts of this clonotype. V is TRBV11-2 and J is TRBJ2-1, with D maybe TRBD2 (5 bases). Germline V gene lookup returns CDR1 SGHAT and CDR2 FQNNGV. CDR3 length equals 13 residues. V was pared by 5 bases and J by 3 bases, with 8 bases between. CDR3 in DNA: TGTGCCAGCAGCGCCGACTACTACAATGAGCAGTTCTTC. This encodes CASSADYYNEQFF.

This clonotype was detected only a few times. The chain links TRBV2 to TRBJ2-7; D is perhaps TRBD2 (5 bases). The CDR3 loop spans 14 amino acids. V was pared by 4 bases and J by 6 bases, with 16 bases between. CDR1 SNHLY and CDR2 FYNNEI come from the germline V gene. CDR3 nucleotide sequence: TGTGCCAGCAGTGGAAGGATTGGAGGAGGCGAGCAGTACTTC. This translates into CASSGRIGGGEQYF.

This clonotype came up many times. The gene calls are TRBV5-6 and TRBJ1-5; D call uncertain. With 1 base removed from V and 5 bases from J, the gap between germline ends came to 7 bases. CDR1 and CDR2 from the germline V gene are SGHDT and YYEEEE. The CDR3 is 13 residues long. The CDR3 is CASSLIHDQPQHF. The CDR3 DNA is TGTGCCAGCAGCTTGATCCATGATCAGCCCCAGCATTTT. The full variable domain, with the rest looked up from reference TRBV5-6 and TRBJ1-5, is DAGVTQSPTHLIKTRGQQVTLRCSPKSGHDTVSWYQQALGQGPQFIFQYYEEEERQRGNFPDRFSGHQFPNYSSELNVNALLLGDSALYLCASSLIHDQPQHFGDGTRLSIL.

This clonotype was picked up many times. The gene calls are TRBV6-1 and TRBJ1-2; tentative D call: TRBD1 (5 bases). CDR1 MNHNS and CDR2 SASEGT come from the germline V gene. The V end was cut by 4 bases, the J end by 3 bases, with 12 bases between. There are 14 residues in the CDR3. CDR3 loop: CASSAQGGHYGYTF. CDR3 DNA sequence: TGTGCCAGCAGTGCCCAGGGTGGCCACTATGGCTACACCTTC.

At least ten counts were recorded for this clonotype. The chain has TRBV5-1 and TRBJ2-5, with D tentatively TRBD1 or TRBD2 (5 bases each). Trimming took off 4 bases at V and 7 bases at J, with 17 bases between the two ends. Looked up from germline, CDR1 is SGHRS and CDR2 is YFSETQ. The CDR3 runs 14 residues. The CDR3 is CASSPGPSKGTQYF. Here the CDR3 DNA reads TGCGCCAGCAGCCCGGGACCTAGTAAGGGGACCCAGTACTTC.

The chain uses TRBV4-1 and TRBJ2-3; the D gene is possibly TRBD2 (5 bases). This CDR3 is built from 14 residues. Per the germline V gene, CDR1 is MGHRA and CDR2 is YSYEKL. V was clipped by 4 bases and J by 9 bases, with 17 bases between them. The CDR3 coding sequence is TGCGCCAGCAGCCCATTACTGGACCCGGGGACGCAGTATTTT. As protein: CASSPLLDPGTQYF.

This chain links TRBV19 with TRBJ2-2; 8 bases are a match to TRBD1. The germline CDR1 and CDR2 sequences are LNHDA and SQIVND (reference sequence). Losses at the gene ends were 8 bases for V and 3 bases for J; bases not matched to a gene: 2. This CDR3 spans 13 amino acids. The CDR3 loop reads CASDRGHTGELFF. The CDR3 bases are TGTGCCAGTGACAGGGGCCACACCGGGGAGCTGTTTTTT.

This clonotype was observed many times. The chain has TRBV29-1 and TRBJ2-5, with 7 bases identical to TRBD2. The CDR3 loop spans 14 amino acids. Germline V gives CDR1 SQVTM, CDR2 ANQGSEA. Trimming at V came to 0 bases and at J to 5 bases, leaving 6 bases not matched to a gene. CDR3 amino acids: CSVEDGVGGETQYF. Written as DNA, the CDR3 is TGCAGCGTTGAAGACGGGGTGGGGGGGGAGACCCAGTACTTC.

The chain couples TRBV5-6 to TRBJ2-1; D is perhaps TRBD1 or TRBD2 (5 bases each). Germline values: CDR1 SGHDT, CDR2 YYEEEE. The ends were cut back, 4 bases at V and 6 bases at J, with 17 bases in the middle. This CDR3 comprises 15 residues. The CDR3 protein is CASSPKRRGLNEQFF. The CDR3 region has the DNA TGTGCCAGCAGCCCGAAGCGCCGGGGCCTCAATGAGCAGTTCTTC.

This clonotype appeared many times. The chain combines TRBV5-1 with TRBJ2-2; unclear D gene. Between the trimmed V and J ends, which lost 4 bases and 3 bases, there was a span of 10 bases. This CDR3 comprises 14 residues. The germline gives CDR1 SGHRS, CDR2 YFSETQ. CDR3 protein: CASSPGPYTGELFF. CDR3 nucleotides: TGCGCCAGCAGCCCTGGACCGTACACCGGGGAGCTGTTTTTT.

This clonotype was seen repeatedly, ten times or more. CDR3 in DNA: TGTGCCAGCAGCCGCGCCCCGGCGAGGGAGACCCAGTACTTC. Residues: CASSRAPARETQYF. The chain employs TRBV7-8 and TRBJ2-5; no definite D call. Germline V gene sequence: CDR1 SGHVS, CDR2 FQNEAQ. The CDR3 runs 14 residues. The V end was cut by 5 bases, the J end by 5 bases, with 15 bases between.

This clonotype came up many times. One end of the junction varies from germline; a read error may be responsible. V usage is TRBV20-1 and J usage is TRBJ1-2; TRBD1 aligns across 10 bases. The CDR3 runs to 14 residues. CDR1 is DFQATT and CDR2 is SNEGSKA in the germline V gene (reference sequence). CDR3 residues: CAGGDRGRRSGYTF. For the CDR3, the DNA is TGTGCAGGGGGGGACAGGGGAAGAAGGTCGGGCTACACCTTC.

This clonotype was counted at least ten times. The J gene is TRBJ1-5, the V gene TRBV27; TRBD1 is a possible D gene (6 bases). V was shortened by 2 bases and J by 1 base, with 9 bases between the two germline ends. The CDR3 extends over 15 amino acids. CDR1 is MNHEY and CDR2 is SMNVEV in the germline V gene (reference sequence). The CDR3 region is CASSLEGDSNQPQHF. CDR3 DNA sequence: TGTGCCAGCAGTTTAGAGGGGGACAGCAATCAGCCCCAGCATTTT.

This clonotype occurred many times. This rearrangement joins TRBV5-1 to TRBJ1-2, with D uncertain. This CDR3 has 13 residues. Per the germline V gene, CDR1 is SGHRS and CDR2 is YFSETQ. Trimming removed 5 bases from V and 5 bases from J, with 13 bases in between. The CDR3 loop reads CASSPQRRYGYTF. DNA of the CDR3: TGCGCCAGCAGTCCCCAAAGGCGGTATGGCTACACCTTC. The full variable domain, with the rest looked up from reference TRBV5-1 and TRBJ1-2, is KAGVTQTPRYLIKTRGQQVTLSCSPISGHRSVSWYQQTPGQGLQFLFEYFSETQRNKGNFPGRFSGRQFSNSRSEMNVSTLELGDSALYLCASSPQRRYGYTFGSGTRLTVV.

This clonotype was observed at least ten times. The chain couples TRBV9 to TRBJ2-2, with 7 bases fitting TRBD2. The CDR3 has 19 amino acids. V gave up 4 bases and J gave up 5 bases; unmatched junction bases: 20. The germline V gene has CDR1 SGDLS and CDR2 YYNGEE. CDR3 bases: TGTGCCAGCAGCCCTGAAGGAGTGCTGTGGGGGGGTGGAACCGGGGAGCTGTTTTTT. It is translated as CASSPEGVLWGGGTGELFF.

This clonotype has at least ten counts. The V call is TRBV20-1, the J call TRBJ1-4; 10 bases map to TRBD1. This CDR3 spans 15 amino acids. From germline, CDR1 is DFQATT and CDR2 SNEGSKA (reference sequence). The junction had 6 bases not matched to a gene; V was cut back by 0 bases and J by 8 bases. CDR3 in amino acids: CSAREAGTGDEKLFF. DNA of the CDR3: TGCAGTGCTAGAGAGGCCGGGACAGGGGACGAAAAACTGTTTTTT.

This clonotype was recorded at least ten times. The chain is built from TRBV20-1 and TRBJ2-1; D unresolved. The CDR3 is 12 amino acids. Between the trimmed V and J ends, which lost 7 bases and 5 bases, there was a span of 12 bases. The germline CDR1 and CDR2 sequences are DFQATT and SNEGSKA (reference sequence). This chain's CDR3 is CSVTGRNNEQFF. CDR3 DNA: TGCAGTGTTACCGGACGGAACAATGAGCAGTTCTTC.

Many counts were recorded for this clonotype. The chain has TRBV20-1 and TRBJ2-1, with TRBD2 matching 7 bases. The germline CDR1 and CDR2 sequences are DFQATT and SNEGSKA (reference sequence). J gave up 1 base and V 2 bases, and 2 bases lay outside the gene matches. The CDR3 is 14 amino acids. The CDR3 sequence: CSARMRGSYNEQFF. For the CDR3, the DNA is TGCAGTGCTAGAATGCGGGGGTCCTACAATGAGCAGTTCTTC.